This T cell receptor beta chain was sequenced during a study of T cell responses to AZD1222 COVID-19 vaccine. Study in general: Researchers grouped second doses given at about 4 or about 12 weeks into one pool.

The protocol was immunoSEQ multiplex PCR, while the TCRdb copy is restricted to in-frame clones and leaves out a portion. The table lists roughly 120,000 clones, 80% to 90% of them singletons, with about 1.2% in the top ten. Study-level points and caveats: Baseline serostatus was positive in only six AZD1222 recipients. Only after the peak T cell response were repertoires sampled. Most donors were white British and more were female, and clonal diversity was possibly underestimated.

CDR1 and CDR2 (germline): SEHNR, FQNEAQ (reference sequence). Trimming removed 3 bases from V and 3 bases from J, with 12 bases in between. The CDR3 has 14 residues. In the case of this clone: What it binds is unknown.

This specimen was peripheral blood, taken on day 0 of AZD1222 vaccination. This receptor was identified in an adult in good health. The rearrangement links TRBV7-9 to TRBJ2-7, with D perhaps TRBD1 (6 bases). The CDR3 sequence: CASSFPGAFYEQYF. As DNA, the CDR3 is TGTGCCAGCAGCTTCCCAGGGGCCTTCTACGAGCAGTACTTC.